What follows are 14 T cell receptor beta chains derived from one specimen sequenced in a study of blood T cell repertoires in COVID-19 (dated by TCRdb to 2019 to 2021). Preparation of the library involved the immunoSEQ multiplex PCR assay. Not all clones reach the TCRdb copy of this immuneACCESS table, which keeps in-frame sequences only. Checked studies attribute under half of the gap to unresolved V genes and leave the rest unexplained. This sample holds hundreds of thousands of clones; approximately 85% were observed only once. Roughly 15% of the sample rests with the top ten. Sequenced sample: peripheral blood. Receptor source: a human donor in a cohort sampled during active COVID-19.

The rearrangement joins TRBV9 to TRBJ1-3; 7 nucleotides match TRBD1. J lost 3 bases, V lost 1 base, and 1 base had no gene match. From germline, CDR1 is SGDLS and CDR2 YYNGEE. This CDR3 is 14 amino acids long. This chain's CDR3 is CASSVQGVGNTIYF. The CDR3 nucleotides are TGTGCCAGCAGCGTACAGGGGGTTGGAAACACCATATATTTT. The full variable domain, in which reference TRBV9 and TRBJ1-3 provide the parts outside the CDR3, is DSGVTQTPKHLITATGQRVTLRCSPRSGDLSVYWYQQSLDQGLQFLIQYYNGEERAKGNILERFSAQQFPDLHSELNLSSLELGDSALYFCASSVQGVGNTIYFGEGSWLTVV.

To note about this clone: Within the sample, other DNA sequences also encode this same CDR3. This rearrangement joins TRBV15 to TRBJ2-3; D is unclear. The V end was cut by 0 bases, the J end by 2 bases, with 6 bases between. Germline CDR1 is LNHNV and CDR2 is YYDKDF (reference sequence). The CDR3 extends over 14 amino acids. The CDR3 nucleotides read TGTGCCACCAGCAGAGATCAGGTCACAGATACGCAGTATTTT. It encodes CATSRDQVTDTQYF.

This clone was picked up a small number of times. This chain joins TRBV19 and TRBJ1-4; D is ambiguous. Germline V CDR1 and CDR2: LNHDA, SQIVND (reference sequence). Trimming left V 4 bases short and J 0 bases short, with 9 bases between. This CDR3 contains 15 residues. CDR3 sequence: CASSKLHSTNEKLFF. The CDR3 bases are TGTGCCAGTAGTAAATTACATTCAACTAATGAAAAACTGTTTTTT.

This rearrangement joins TRBV12-3 or TRBV12-4 to TRBJ1-1, with 7 bases aligning to TRBD1. This CDR3 has 13 amino acids. V trimming: 7 bases; J trimming: 11 bases; junction bases outside the gene matches: 13. The CDR3 protein is CASTQFRDSGAFF. The DNA for the CDR3 is TGTGCCAGCACCCAATTTCGGGACAGCGGGGCTTTCTTT.

This chain uses TRBV4-2 with TRBJ2-3; D perhaps matches TRBD1 (6 bases). The CDR3 covers 18 residues. Deletions cut 0 bases from V and 2 bases from J, with 18 bases between. Germline lookup yields CDR1 LGHNA and CDR2 YNFKEQ. The DNA for the CDR3 is TGTGCCAGCAGCCAAGATTTGGGTGGGGGCGGGTACACAGATACGCAGTATTTT. This translates into CASSQDLGGGGYTDTQYF.

The rearrangement uses TRBV6-5 and TRBJ1-4, with 7 bases aligning to TRBD1. Germline values: CDR1 MNHEY, CDR2 SVGAGI. The V and J ends lost 4 bases and 3 bases, in that order; junction bases with no gene match: 5. The CDR3 extends over 15 amino acids. The CDR3 loop is CASSSNRGSNEKLFF. DNA for the CDR3: TGTGCCAGCAGTTCAAACAGGGGATCTAATGAAAAACTGTTTTTT.

V usage is TRBV7-9 and J usage is TRBJ2-7; unclear D gene. This CDR3 comprises 13 residues. The germline gives CDR1 SEHNR, CDR2 FQNEAQ (reference sequence). V dropped 3 bases and J dropped 0 bases, with 6 bases sitting between them. The CDR3 loop is CASSFASSYEQYF. The DNA for the CDR3 is TGTGCCAGCAGCTTTGCGAGCTCCTACGAGCAGTACTTC.

The CDR3 reads CASSPDQGTAYGYTF. For the CDR3, the DNA is TGTGCCAGTAGCCCGGATCAGGGGACCGCCTATGGCTACACCTTC. The chain uses TRBV19 and TRBJ1-2; D may be TRBD1 (6 bases). The ends were cut back, 6 bases at V and 4 bases at J, with 18 bases in the middle. The CDR3 covers 15 residues. The germline gives CDR1 LNHDA, CDR2 SQIVND (reference sequence).

V and J are TRBV3-1 (or the pseudogene TRBV3-2) and TRBJ1-3; 7 bases match TRBD1. The trim removed 2 bases at V and 3 bases at J, leaving 4 bases unmatched. Germline V gene lookup returns CDR1 LGHDT and CDR2 YNNKEL (reference sequence). The CDR3 runs to 15 residues. CDR3 protein: CASSQKGAYGNTIYF. In DNA form, the CDR3 reads TGTGCCAGCAGCCAAAAGGGGGCCTATGGAAACACCATATATTTT.

This chain connects TRBV28 to TRBJ1-5; possible D gene TRBD1, 6 bases. V was clipped by 6 bases and J by 4 bases, with 16 bases between them. Germline V gives CDR1 MDHEN, CDR2 SYDVKM. The CDR3 covers 15 residues. The CDR3 loop reads CASSRDRRLNQPQHF. As DNA, the CDR3 is TGTGCCAGCAGCCGTGACAGGCGTCTTAATCAGCCCCAGCATTTT.

This chain links TRBV12-3 or TRBV12-4 with TRBJ1-5; D remains ambiguous. The V end lost 1 base, the J end lost 10 bases, and 11 bases lay between the germline ends. The CDR3 spans 13 residues. The CDR3 DNA reads as TGTGCCAGCAGTTTAGGGGTTACGGGACCCCAGCATTTT. The encoded protein is CASSLGVTGPQHF.

The chain recombines TRBV3-1 (or the pseudogene TRBV3-2) with TRBJ2-1; D is undetermined. The germline V gene has CDR1 LGHDT and CDR2 YNNKEL (reference sequence). The CDR3 totals 13 residues. V was trimmed by 0 bases and J by 7 bases, leaving 7 bases between them. In DNA, the CDR3 is TGTGCCAGCAGCCAAGAGAATAGAAATGAGCAGTTCTTC. Protein product: CASSQENRNEQFF.

The V gene is TRBV28, the J gene TRBJ2-2, with TRBD2 matching over 7 bases. Germline-derived CDR1 and CDR2 are MDHEN and SYDVKM. The CDR3 consists of 15 residues. V lost 5 bases, J lost 4 bases, and 7 bases stayed unmatched. CDR3 sequence: CASSTPSGGTGELFF. CDR3 bases: TGTGCCAGCAGTACTCCTAGCGGAGGCACCGGGGAGCTGTTTTTT.

Of note for this clone: The identical CDR3 is also encoded by other nucleotide sequences in the sample. The V call is TRBV5-1, the J call TRBJ2-3, with 14 bases aligning to TRBD2. Trimming at V came to 4 bases and at J to 3 bases, leaving 4 bases not matched to a gene. The CDR3 sequence is 16 residues long. Per germline, CDR1 SGHRS and CDR2 YFSETQ. CDR3 DNA sequence: TGCGCCAGCAGCCTAGGGACTAGCGGGAGAACAGATACGCAGTATTTT. Residues: CASSLGTSGRTDTQYF.